The rows below give T cell receptor beta chains drawn from one sample of a study of blood T cells in healthy people across ages. TCRdb recomputed calls from the 5' RACE reads with MiXCR, one row per CDR3 protein. Of 600,000 or so distinct CDR3 sequences in the sample, around 21% were seen once. Sequencing used blood. Every receptor here comes from a man in his 70s in good health. The CDR3 runs from the conserved cysteine through the conserved F or W. D genes are given only for firm matches. Clone size is given for some rows only: seen once, a few or many times, or a class if the clone is expanded.

J gene: TRBJ1-4; D gene: .; V gene: TRBV6-1; clone size: .; CDR3 protein: CASSERPDSSTGEKLFF; CDR3 DNA: TGTGCCAGCAGTGAACGACCGGACAGTTCAACGGGTGAAAAACTGTTTTTT
J gene: TRBJ2-5; D gene: TRBD1; V gene: TRBV6-6; clone size: .; CDR3 protein: CASNKDRVETQYF; CDR3 DNA: TGTGCCAGCAACAAAGACAGGGTGGAGACCCAGTACTTC
J gene: TRBJ2-2; D gene: TRBD1; V gene: TRBV28; clone size: .; CDR3 protein: CASIAQGRGELFF; CDR3 DNA: TGTGCCAGCATCGCACAGGGGCGCGGGGAGCTGTTTTTT
J gene: TRBJ2-7; D gene: TRBD2; V gene: TRBV12-3/TRBV12-4; clone size: .; CDR3 protein: CASSSNPGLGSYEQYF; CDR3 DNA: TGTGCCAGCAGCTCGAACCCGGGACTAGGGTCCTACGAGCAGTACTTC
J gene: TRBJ2-3; D gene: .; V gene: TRBV28; clone size: few; CDR3 protein: CASSFEGVSTDTQYF; CDR3 DNA: TGTGCCAGCAGTTTCGAAGGGGTCAGCACAGATACGCAGTATTTT
J gene: TRBJ1-4; D gene: .; V gene: TRBV29-1; clone size: .; CDR3 protein: CSVEISNKVGGLFF; CDR3 DNA: TGCAGCGTTGAAATAAGTAACAAGGTCGGGGGACTGTTTTTT
J gene: TRBJ2-1; D gene: .; V gene: TRBV9; clone size: .; CDR3 protein: CASSARLNSYNEQFF; CDR3 DNA: TGTGCCAGCAGCGCCCGACTGAACTCCTACAATGAGCAGTTCTTC
J gene: TRBJ2-7; D gene: TRBD2; V gene: TRBV5-1; clone size: few; CDR3 protein: CASSSDSGSGYEQYF; CDR3 DNA: TGCGCCAGCAGCTCCGATAGCGGGAGCGGGTACGAGCAGTACTTC
J gene: TRBJ1-4; D gene: TRBD1; V gene: TRBV7-8; clone size: many; CDR3 protein: CASSHRGINEKLFF; CDR3 DNA: TGTGCCAGCAGCCACAGGGGCATTAATGAAAAACTGTTTTTT
J gene: TRBJ2-5; D gene: .; V gene: TRBV5-1; clone size: .; CDR3 protein: CASGFGGLETQYF; CDR3 DNA: TGCGCCAGCGGGTTTGGGGGGCTCGAGACCCAGTACTTC
J gene: TRBJ1-2; D gene: .; V gene: TRBV6-5; clone size: .; CDR3 protein: CASASRGNYGYTF; CDR3 DNA: TGTGCCAGCGCCAGTCGAGGGAACTATGGCTACACCTTC
J gene: TRBJ1-5; D gene: .; V gene: TRBV20-1; clone size: few; CDR3 protein: CSASLAGGHGNQPQHF; CDR3 DNA: TGCAGTGCTAGCCTCGCGGGGGGGCACGGCAATCAGCCCCAGCATTTT
J gene: TRBJ2-7; D gene: .; V gene: TRBV10-3; clone size: .; CDR3 protein: CAISEEGYEQYF; CDR3 DNA: TGTGCCATCAGTGAGGAAGGGTACGAGCAGTACTTC
J gene: TRBJ2-1; D gene: TRBD2; V gene: TRBV6-1; clone size: .; CDR3 protein: CASSAGGGYYNEQFF; CDR3 DNA: TGTGCCAGCAGTGCGGGCGGGGGATACTACAATGAGCAGTTCTTC
J gene: TRBJ1-1; D gene: .; V gene: TRBV20-1; clone size: .; CDR3 protein: CSASPETVFSEAFF; CDR3 DNA: TGCAGTGCTAGCCCCGAGACAGTCTTTTCCGAAGCTTTCTTT
J gene: TRBJ1-2; D gene: TRBD1; V gene: TRBV29-1; clone size: .; CDR3 protein: CSVGRDRAHGYTF; CDR3 DNA: TGCAGCGTGGGGCGGGACAGGGCCCATGGCTACACCTTC
J gene: TRBJ2-3; D gene: .; V gene: TRBV20-1; clone size: few; CDR3 protein: CSANRDQQYF; CDR3 DNA: TGCAGTGCTAACCGGGATCAGCAGTATTTT
J gene: TRBJ2-5; D gene: .; V gene: TRBV6-2/TRBV6-3; clone size: few; CDR3 protein: CASSLDSPRETQYF; CDR3 DNA: TGTGCCAGCAGTTTGGACAGTCCAAGGGAGACCCAGTACTTC
J gene: TRBJ2-7; D gene: .; V gene: TRBV20-1; clone size: few; CDR3 protein: CSARPGTFSHEQYF; CDR3 DNA: TGCAGTGCTAGACCCGGGACCTTCTCCCACGAGCAGTACTTC
J gene: TRBJ2-4; D gene: TRBD2; V gene: TRBV20-1; clone size: .; CDR3 protein: CSARDSGLAADIQYF; CDR3 DNA: TGCAGTGCTAGAGATTCTGGACTAGCGGCCGACATTCAGTACTTC
J gene: TRBJ2-2; D gene: .; V gene: TRBV5-1; clone size: .; CDR3 protein: CASRSGDANTGELFF; CDR3 DNA: TGCGCCAGCAGGTCGGGGGATGCGAACACCGGGGAGCTGTTTTTT
J gene: TRBJ2-1; D gene: TRBD2; V gene: TRBV2; clone size: .; CDR3 protein: CASTGLAGLSGEQFF; CDR3 DNA: TGTGCCAGCACAGGACTAGCGGGATTATCGGGCGAGCAGTTCTTC
J gene: TRBJ1-1; D gene: .; V gene: TRBV24-1; clone size: .; CDR3 protein: CATSDSNDNGETFF; CDR3 DNA: TGTGCCACCAGTGATTCAAACGACAACGGTGAAACTTTCTTT
J gene: TRBJ2-2; D gene: .; V gene: TRBV4-3; clone size: .; CDR3 protein: CASSQGIGRGSTGELFF; CDR3 DNA: TGCGCCAGCAGCCAAGGTATAGGCAGGGGATCCACCGGGGAGCTGTTTTTT